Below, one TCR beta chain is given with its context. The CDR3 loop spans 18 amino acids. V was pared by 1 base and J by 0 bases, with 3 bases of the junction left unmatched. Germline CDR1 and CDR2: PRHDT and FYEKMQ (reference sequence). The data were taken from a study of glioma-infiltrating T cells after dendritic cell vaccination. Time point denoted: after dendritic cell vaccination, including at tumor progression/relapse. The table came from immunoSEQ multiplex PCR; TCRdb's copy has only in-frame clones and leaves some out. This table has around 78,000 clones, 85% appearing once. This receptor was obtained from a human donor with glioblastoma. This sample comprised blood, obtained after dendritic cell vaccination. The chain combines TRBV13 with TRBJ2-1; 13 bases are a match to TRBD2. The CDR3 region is CASSLVTSGGRSYNEQFF. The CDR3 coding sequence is TGTGCCAGCAGCTTAGTGACTAGCGGGGGGCGCTCCTACAATGAGCAGTTCTTC.